Shown below are 5 T cell receptor beta chains from a single sample sequenced in a study of sequential checkpoint blockade in melanoma. Clones were sequenced by immunoSEQ multiplex PCR, and TCRdb holds only the in-frame ones, with some missing. The data show over 3,500 clones, with approximately 57% seen just once and more than 20% held by the top ten. Treatment described: randomized to nivolumab then ipilimumab (arm A) or the reverse (arm B). The sequences come from CD8+ T cells sorted from blood (inferred from file names), collected from a patient given nivolumab and ipilimumab in sequence. The receptors stem from a human patient with melanoma. Some clones in this sample may be carry-over from other donors' samples.

The genes are TRBV27 and TRBJ2-1; TRBD2 agrees at 8 bases. The germline CDR1 and CDR2 sequences are MNHEY and SMNVEV (reference sequence). The V gene end was trimmed by 2 bases and the J gene end by 8 bases; junction bases not matched to a gene: 8. This CDR3 region has 15 residues. The CDR3 is CASSLPGGEGDEQFF. The CDR3 DNA is TGTGCCAGCAGTTTACCCGGGGGGGAGGGTGATGAGCAGTTCTTC.

This clone came up a few times. The chain recombines TRBV21-1 with TRBJ2-7; TRBD1 reflects the table's D call only, with no check against the DNA. TRBV21-1 is a pseudogene locus. The CDR3 consists of 16 residues. The CDR3 reads CASSPMVDRPAGEQYF. The DNA of the CDR3 is TGTGCCAGCAGCCCCATGGTAGACAGGCCGGCTGGCGAGCAGTACTTC.

The chain uses TRBV5-1 and TRBJ2-2; 12 bases line up with TRBD2. The junction had 5 bases not matched to a gene; V was cut back by 6 bases and J by 2 bases. CDR1 is SGHRS, CDR2 YFSETQ, per germline. This CDR3 region has 16 residues. CDR3 loop: CASKLAGGLNTGELFF. The CDR3, as DNA: TGCGCCAGCAAACTAGCGGGGGGCCTCAACACCGGGGAGCTGTTTTTT.

This clone was counted at least ten times. The chain carries TRBV7-9 and TRBJ1-1; D not certain. The V gene's germline CDR1 is SEHNR and CDR2 FQNEAQ (reference sequence). The CDR3 loop spans 12 amino acids. Between the trimmed V and J ends, which lost 3 bases and 7 bases, there was a span of 9 bases. In nucleotides, the CDR3 is TGTGCCAGCAGCTTGAGAGGGAATGAAGCTTTCTTT. Residues: CASSLRGNEAFF. Full variable domain (missing parts from reference TRBV7-9 and TRBJ1-1): DTGVSQNPRHKITKRGQNVTFRCDPISEHNRLYWYRQTLGQGPEFLTYFQNEAQLEKSRLLSDRFSAERPKGSFSTLEIQRTEQGDSAMYLCASSLRGNEAFFGQGTRLTVV.

This clone was counted a single time. Here the CDR3 reads CASSSPRDSLPWTQYF. CDR3 DNA: TGTGCCAGCAGCTCCCCCCGGGACAGCCTGCCGTGGACCCAGTACTTC. V and J are TRBV5-6 and TRBJ2-5; 7 nucleotides agree with TRBD1. CDR1 is SGHDT, CDR2 YYEEEE, per germline. The CDR3 extends over 16 amino acids. The V gene end was trimmed by 3 bases and the J gene end by 7 bases; junction bases not matched to a gene: 15.